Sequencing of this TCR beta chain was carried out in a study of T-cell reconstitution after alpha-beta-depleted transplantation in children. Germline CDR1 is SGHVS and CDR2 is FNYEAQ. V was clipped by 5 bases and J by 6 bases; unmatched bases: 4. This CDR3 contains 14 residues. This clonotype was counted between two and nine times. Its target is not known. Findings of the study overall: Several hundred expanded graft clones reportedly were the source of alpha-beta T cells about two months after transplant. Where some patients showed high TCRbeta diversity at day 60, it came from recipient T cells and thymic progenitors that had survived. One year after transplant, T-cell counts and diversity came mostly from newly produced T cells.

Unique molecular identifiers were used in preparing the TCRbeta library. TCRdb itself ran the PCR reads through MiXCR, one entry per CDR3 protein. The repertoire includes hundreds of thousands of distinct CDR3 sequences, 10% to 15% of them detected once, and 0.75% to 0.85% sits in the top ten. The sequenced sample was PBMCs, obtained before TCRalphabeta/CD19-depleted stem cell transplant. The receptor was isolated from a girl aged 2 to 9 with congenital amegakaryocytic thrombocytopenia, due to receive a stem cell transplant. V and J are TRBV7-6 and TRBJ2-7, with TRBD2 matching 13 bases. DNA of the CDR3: TGTGCCAGCAGCGAGGGACTAGCGGGACGCGAGCAGTACTTC. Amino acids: CASSEGLAGREQYF.